This TCR beta chain comes out of a study of T cells after yellow fever vaccination. TCRdb used MiXCR to reprocess the 5' RACE reads, holding one entry per CDR3 protein. The sample yields 150,000 or so distinct CDR3 sequences, 7% to 10% seen once. The sample holds a few counts of this clonotype. J gave up 7 bases and V 4 bases, and 11 bases lay outside the gene matches. Germline CDR1 LNHDA, CDR2 SQIVND (reference sequence). CDR3 size: 15 residues. Specimen: CD8+ T cells sorted from PBMCs, collected 45 days after the yellow fever booster vaccination. The clonotype was recovered from a young man who received the YFV17D yellow fever vaccine. The rearrangement uses TRBV19 and TRBJ2-7, with 9 positions matching TRBD1. CDR3 nucleotides: TGTGCCAGTAGTACCGCCGGGACAGGGACGCGGGAGCAGTACTTC. As protein: CASSTAGTGTREQYF.